This record concerns one T cell receptor (beta chain) sequence. For the second PCR, which ran for roughly 6 to 11 cycles, a sample-barcoded 5' primer and a J-beta primer mix were used. TCRdb re-analysed the 5' RACE reads in MiXCR, keeping a single row per CDR3 protein. The repertoire holds about a million distinct CDR3 sequences, with roughly 51% as singletons. The sample is drawn from a study of blood T cells in healthy people across ages. Sequencing used blood. This receptor was identified in a woman aged 55-69 years in good health.

The CDR3 DNA reads TGTGCCAGCAGCTTCTTAATGAGCGGGGCTAGCACAGATACGCAGTATTTT. This gives the protein CASSFLMSGASTDTQYF. The chain recombines TRBV7-6 with TRBJ2-3; the match to TRBD2 covers 7 bases. The CDR3 has 17 residues. Trimming cost V 3 bases and J 0 bases; bases outside gene matches: 9. Germline loops: CDR1 SGHVS, CDR2 FNYEAQ.